The present T cell receptor (beta chain) was sequenced within a study of blood T cell repertoires in COVID-19. Germline V lookup: CDR1 LGHNA, CDR2 YNFKEQ. This CDR3 has 16 amino acids. V shed 2 bases and J shed 1 base, with 14 bases lying between them. The method was immunoSEQ multiplex PCR; TCRdb's version includes in-frame clones alone and lacks a portion of them. In the table there are 150,000 or so clones, 80% to 90% of which are singletons. This rearrangement joins TRBV4-2 to TRBJ1-1; perhaps TRBD1 as D (6 bases). The clonotype originates from a woman in her fifties or sixties with COVID-19, enrolled during active disease. Input material: peripheral blood. CDR3 bases: TGTGCCAGCAGCCAATCAGGGGTAGGGCCGAACACTGAAGCTTTCTTT. It encodes CASSQSGVGPNTEAFF.